This record looks at one T cell receptor beta chain sequence and its context. Every isolated RNA sample was fully reverse transcribed, so sequencing captured expressed TCRB transcripts. TCRdb's table, derived via immunoSEQ multiplex PCR, lists solely in-frame clones and lacks some. The data contain roughly 300,000 clones, less than 9.5% of them singletons. This sample is drawn from a study of beta chain features in type 1 diabetes. About 110 mL of blood, on average, came from one heparinised draw per donor. Germline CDR1 is SNHLY and CDR2 is FYNNEI. The CDR3 has 14 residues. V gave up 6 bases and J gave up 4 bases, with 15 bases separating them.

The genes are TRBV2 and TRBJ1-1; D is possibly TRBD1 (6 bases). Sequencing was performed on central memory CD4+ T cells from blood. This TCR came from a woman younger than 30 in good health. This CDR3 reads CASRLGQGPTEAFF. For the CDR3, the DNA is TGTGCCAGCAGGCTCGGGCAGGGGCCCACTGAAGCTTTCTTT.